Each of the 10 T cell receptor beta chains below was sequenced from the same sample in a study of blood T cell repertoires in COVID-19. Repertoires were generated with immunoSEQ multiplex PCR, while TCRdb's copy carries only in-frame clones and drops some. The top ten clones hold 2.6% of a sample with 290,000 or so clones, 86% of them seen once. Sample: PBMCs or T cells enriched from blood (not recorded which). Receptor source: a young woman who had recovered from COVID-19.

This chain connects TRBV6-4 to TRBJ2-6; 9 bases agree with TRBD1. V lost 2 bases, J lost 0 bases, and 11 bases stayed unmatched. This CDR3 comprises 20 residues. Per the germline V gene, CDR1 is MRHNA and CDR2 is SNTAGT. The CDR3 DNA follows: TGTGCCAGCAGTGACCCAAGATCGGGACAGGGCAGCTCTGGGGCCAACGTCCTGACTTTC. Translation gives CASSDPRSGQGSSGANVLTF.

This clone appeared a single time. V gene TRBV6-5 combines with J gene TRBJ2-5; 11 bases are shared with TRBD2. CDR1 and CDR2 (germline): MNHEY, SVGAGI. CDR3 length: 16 residues. V was pared by 2 bases and J by 3 bases, with 5 bases of the junction left unmatched. The CDR3 DNA is TGTGCCAGCAGTTACCAAAGACTAGCGGGAAAAGAGACCCAGTACTTC. Its translation is CASSYQRLAGKETQYF.

The V gene is TRBV11-2, the J gene TRBJ2-3; TRBD2 agrees at 7 bases. CDR1 is SGHAT and CDR2 is FQNNGV in the germline V gene. The length of the CDR3 is 18 residues. V lost 0 bases and J lost 0; bases outside the gene matches: 9. The CDR3 reads CASSLDRWEGASTDTQYF. The CDR3 DNA follows: TGTGCCAGCAGCTTAGATCGATGGGAGGGAGCTAGCACAGATACGCAGTATTTT.

This clone was recorded a few times. V gene TRBV5-6 combines with J gene TRBJ2-7; TRBD2 aligns across 12 bases. V dropped 4 bases and J dropped 10; count of bases not matched to a gene: 6. The CDR3 loop spans 13 amino acids. Germline values: CDR1 SGHDT, CDR2 YYEEEE. The CDR3 DNA is TGTGCCAGCAGCACGACTAGCGGGGGTCCTCAGTACTTC. Translating gives CASSTTSGGPQYF.

The J gene is TRBJ2-5, the V gene TRBV4-1; a possible D gene is TRBD1 (6 bases). Germline CDR1 and CDR2: MGHRA and YSYEKL. The CDR3 is made up of 15 amino acids. V was trimmed by 3 bases and J by 3 bases, leaving 14 bases between them. CDR3 DNA sequence: TGCGCCAGCAGCCAGTTGGCAGGGGTGGAAGAGACCCAGTACTTC. Protein sequence: CASSQLAGVEETQYF.

V gene TRBV27 combines with J gene TRBJ1-1; no definite D call. The CDR3 contains 13 residues. V was trimmed by 8 bases and J by 3 bases, leaving 13 bases between them. Per germline, CDR1 MNHEY and CDR2 SMNVEV (reference sequence). Here the CDR3 DNA reads TGTGCCAGCGGTAGACAATCTTACACTGAAGCTTTCTTT. This encodes CASGRQSYTEAFF.

V is TRBV27 and J is TRBJ1-1; no clear D. Trimming pared 6 bases from V and 1 base from J, leaving 12 bases between. Germline V gene data show CDR1 as MNHEY and CDR2 as SMNVEV (reference sequence). The CDR3 spans 14 residues. DNA for the CDR3: TGTGCCAGCAGGCCAAGCCCTCCGAACACTGAAGCTTTCTTT. This sequence encodes CASRPSPPNTEAFF.

The chain combines TRBV9 with TRBJ2-3, with D unclear. V was shortened by 0 bases and J by 4 bases, with 12 bases between the two germline ends. The CDR3 spans 15 residues. Per germline, CDR1 SGDLS and CDR2 YYNGEE. The CDR3 region has the DNA TGTGCCAGCAGCGTAGATGTTAGCCTCCCAGATACGCAGTATTTT. This gives the protein CASSVDVSLPDTQYF.

Worth noting for this clone: The sample contains more than one DNA sequence encoding this CDR3. The CDR3 region is CASSVGGGSYNEQFF. DNA of the CDR3: TGTGCCAGCAGCGTAGGGGGCGGCTCCTACAATGAGCAGTTCTTC. The chain links TRBV9 to TRBJ2-1, with D maybe TRBD1 (5 bases). The germline CDR1 and CDR2 sequences are SGDLS and YYNGEE. V lost 0 bases and J 0 bases, leaving 7 bases between the germline ends. CDR3 size: 15 residues.

V usage is TRBV11-3 and J usage is TRBJ2-7; 16 bases match TRBD2. With 2 bases clipped from V and 3 bases from J, the junction kept 13 bases outside the gene matches. The V gene's germline CDR1 is SGHNT and CDR2 YENEEA. The CDR3 is 20 residues long. The CDR3 loop reads CASSLREKGLAGGPNYEQYF. The CDR3 region has the DNA TGTGCCAGCAGCTTAAGGGAAAAGGGACTAGCGGGAGGGCCAAACTACGAGCAGTACTTC.